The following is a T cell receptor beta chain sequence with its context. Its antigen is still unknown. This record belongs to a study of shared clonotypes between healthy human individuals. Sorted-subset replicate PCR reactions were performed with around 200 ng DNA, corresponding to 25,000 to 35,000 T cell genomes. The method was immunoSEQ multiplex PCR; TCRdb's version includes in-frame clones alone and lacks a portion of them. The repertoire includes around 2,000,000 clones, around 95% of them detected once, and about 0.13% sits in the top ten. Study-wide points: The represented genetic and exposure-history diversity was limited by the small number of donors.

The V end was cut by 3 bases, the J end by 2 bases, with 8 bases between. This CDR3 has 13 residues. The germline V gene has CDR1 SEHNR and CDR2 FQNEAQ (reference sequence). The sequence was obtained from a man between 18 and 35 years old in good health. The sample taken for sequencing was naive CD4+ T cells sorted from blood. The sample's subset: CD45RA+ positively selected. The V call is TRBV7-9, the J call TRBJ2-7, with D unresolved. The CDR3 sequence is CASSLTATYEQYF. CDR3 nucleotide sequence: TGTGCCAGCAGCTTGACCGCTACCTACGAGCAGTACTTC. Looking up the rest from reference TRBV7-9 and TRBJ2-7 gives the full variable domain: DTGVSQNPRHKITKRGQNVTFRCDPISEHNRLYWYRQTLGQGPEFLTYFQNEAQLEKSRLLSDRFSAERPKGSFSTLEIQRTEQGDSAMYLCASSLTATYEQYFGPGTRLTVT.